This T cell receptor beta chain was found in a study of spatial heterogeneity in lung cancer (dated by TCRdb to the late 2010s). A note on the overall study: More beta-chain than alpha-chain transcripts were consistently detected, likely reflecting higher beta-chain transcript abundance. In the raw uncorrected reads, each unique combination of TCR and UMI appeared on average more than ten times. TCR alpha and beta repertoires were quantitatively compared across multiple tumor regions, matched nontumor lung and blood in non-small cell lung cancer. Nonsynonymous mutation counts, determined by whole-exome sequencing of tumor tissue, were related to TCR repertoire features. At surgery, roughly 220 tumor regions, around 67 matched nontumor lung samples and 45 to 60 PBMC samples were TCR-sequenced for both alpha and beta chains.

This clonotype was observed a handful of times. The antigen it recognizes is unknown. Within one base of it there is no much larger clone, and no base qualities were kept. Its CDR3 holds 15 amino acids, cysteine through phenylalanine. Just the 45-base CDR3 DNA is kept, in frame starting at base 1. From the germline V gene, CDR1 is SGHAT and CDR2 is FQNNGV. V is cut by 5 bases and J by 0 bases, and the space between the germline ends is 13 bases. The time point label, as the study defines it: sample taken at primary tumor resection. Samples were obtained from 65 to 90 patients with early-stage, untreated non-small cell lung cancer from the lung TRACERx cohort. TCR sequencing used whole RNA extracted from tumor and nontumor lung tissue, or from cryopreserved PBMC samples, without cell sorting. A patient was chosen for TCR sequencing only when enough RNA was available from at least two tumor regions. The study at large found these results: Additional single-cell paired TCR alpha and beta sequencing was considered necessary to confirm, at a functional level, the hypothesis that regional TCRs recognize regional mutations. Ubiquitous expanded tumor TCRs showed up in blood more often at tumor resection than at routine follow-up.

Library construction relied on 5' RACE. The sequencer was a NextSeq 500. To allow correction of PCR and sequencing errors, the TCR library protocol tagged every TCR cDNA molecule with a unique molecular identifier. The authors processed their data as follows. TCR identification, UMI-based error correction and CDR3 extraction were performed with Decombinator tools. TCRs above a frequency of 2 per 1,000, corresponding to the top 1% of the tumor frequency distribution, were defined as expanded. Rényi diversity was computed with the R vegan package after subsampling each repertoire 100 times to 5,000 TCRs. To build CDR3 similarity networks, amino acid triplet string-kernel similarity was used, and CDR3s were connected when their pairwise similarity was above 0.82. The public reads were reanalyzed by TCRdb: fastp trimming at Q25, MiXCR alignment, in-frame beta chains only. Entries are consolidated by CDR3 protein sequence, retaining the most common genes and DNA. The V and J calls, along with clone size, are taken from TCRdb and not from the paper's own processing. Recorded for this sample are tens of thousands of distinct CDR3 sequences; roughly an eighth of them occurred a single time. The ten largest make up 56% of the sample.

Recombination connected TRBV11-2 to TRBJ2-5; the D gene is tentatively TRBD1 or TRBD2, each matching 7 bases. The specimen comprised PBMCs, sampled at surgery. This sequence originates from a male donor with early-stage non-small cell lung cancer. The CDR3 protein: CASSPRGGDQETQYF. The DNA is TGTGCCAGCAGCCCCAGGGGGGGGGACCAAGAGACCCAGTACTTC.